Included here is one T cell receptor beta chain sequence, with context. This entry comes from a study of shared clonotypes between healthy human individuals. Clones were read by immunoSEQ multiplex PCR, and TCRdb kept only the in-frame ones, dropping some. This sample has 2.5 million or so clones; approximately 94% occur once, and the top ten carry around 0.15%. The CDR3 runs to 15 residues. Germline CDR1 SGDLS, CDR2 YYNGEE. Trimming took off 2 bases at V and 2 bases at J, with 12 bases between the two ends. This sequence originates from a man between 18 and 29 years old in good health. This sequence joins TRBV9 and TRBJ2-3; D gene unclear. Sequenced sample: naive CD4+ T cells sorted from blood. Subset reported: CD45RA+ positively selected. The CDR3 nucleotides read TGTGCCAGCAGCGTTGGGCTACTACTCACAGATACGCAGTATTTT. Translated: CASSVGLLLTDTQYF.